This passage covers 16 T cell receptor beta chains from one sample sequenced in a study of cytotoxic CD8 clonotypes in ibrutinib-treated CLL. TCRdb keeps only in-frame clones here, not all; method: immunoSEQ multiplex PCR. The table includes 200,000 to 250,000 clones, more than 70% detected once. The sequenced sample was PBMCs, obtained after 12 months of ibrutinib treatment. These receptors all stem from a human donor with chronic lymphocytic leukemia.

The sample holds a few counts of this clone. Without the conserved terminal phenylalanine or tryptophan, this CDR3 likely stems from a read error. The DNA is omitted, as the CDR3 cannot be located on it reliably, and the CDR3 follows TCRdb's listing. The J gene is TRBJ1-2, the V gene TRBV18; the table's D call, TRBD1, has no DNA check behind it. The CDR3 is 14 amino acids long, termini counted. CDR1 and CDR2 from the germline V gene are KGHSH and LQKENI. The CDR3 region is CASSPLDSRDRVYV.

CDR3 DNA sequence: TGCGCCAGCACGGGACTAGCGGGAGTTGCCGGGGAGCTGTTTTTT. This gives the protein CASTGLAGVAGELFF. J is TRBJ2-2 and V is TRBV5-1; 14 positions match TRBD2. Germline V CDR1 and CDR2: SGHRS, YFSETQ. CDR3 length equals 15 residues. Losses at the gene ends were 6 bases for V and 6 bases for J; bases not matched to a gene: 4.

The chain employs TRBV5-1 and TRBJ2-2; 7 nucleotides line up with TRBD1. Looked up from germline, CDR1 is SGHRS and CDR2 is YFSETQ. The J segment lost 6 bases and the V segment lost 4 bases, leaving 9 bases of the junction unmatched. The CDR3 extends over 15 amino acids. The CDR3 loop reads CASSGSGGNSGELFF. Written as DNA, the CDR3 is TGCGCCAGCAGCGGGTCAGGGGGTAACTCCGGGGAGCTGTTTTTT.

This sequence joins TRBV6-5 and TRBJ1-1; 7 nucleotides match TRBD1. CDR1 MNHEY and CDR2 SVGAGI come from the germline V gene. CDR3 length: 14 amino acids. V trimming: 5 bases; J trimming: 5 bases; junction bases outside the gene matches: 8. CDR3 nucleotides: TGTGCCAGCAGTAGGGCAGGGGGGCGGACTGAAGCTTTCTTT. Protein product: CASSRAGGRTEAFF.

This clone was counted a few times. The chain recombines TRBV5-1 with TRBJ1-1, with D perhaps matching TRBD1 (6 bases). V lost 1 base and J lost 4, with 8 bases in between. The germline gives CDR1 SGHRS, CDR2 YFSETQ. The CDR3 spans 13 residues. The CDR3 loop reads CASSLTGPTEAFF. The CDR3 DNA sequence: TGCGCCAGCAGCTTGACAGGGCCCACTGAAGCTTTCTTT.

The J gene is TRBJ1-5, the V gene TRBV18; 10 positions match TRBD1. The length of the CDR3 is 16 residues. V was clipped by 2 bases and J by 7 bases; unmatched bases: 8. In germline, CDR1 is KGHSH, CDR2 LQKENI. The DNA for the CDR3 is TGTGCCAGCTCACCAACCCCGACAGGGGGCAGGCAGCCCCAGCATTTT. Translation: CASSPTPTGGRQPQHF.

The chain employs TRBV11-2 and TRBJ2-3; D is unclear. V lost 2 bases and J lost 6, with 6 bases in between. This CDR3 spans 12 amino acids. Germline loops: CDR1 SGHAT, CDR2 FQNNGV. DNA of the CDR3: TGTGCCAGCAGCTTAATCCGGGATACGCAGTATTTT. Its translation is CASSLIRDTQYF.

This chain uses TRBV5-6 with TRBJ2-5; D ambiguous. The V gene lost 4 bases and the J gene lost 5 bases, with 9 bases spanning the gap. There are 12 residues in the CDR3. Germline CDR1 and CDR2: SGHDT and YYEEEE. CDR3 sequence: CASSPPGETQYF. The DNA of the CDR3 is TGTGCCAGCAGCCCCCCCGGGGAGACCCAGTACTTC.

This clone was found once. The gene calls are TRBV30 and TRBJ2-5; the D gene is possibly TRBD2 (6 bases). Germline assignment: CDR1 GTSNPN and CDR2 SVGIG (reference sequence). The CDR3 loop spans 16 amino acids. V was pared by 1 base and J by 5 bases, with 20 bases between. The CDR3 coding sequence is TGTGCCTGGAGTGGTGGTAGCGGACGTACCAGGGAGACCCAGTACTTC. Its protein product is CAWSGGSGRTRETQYF.

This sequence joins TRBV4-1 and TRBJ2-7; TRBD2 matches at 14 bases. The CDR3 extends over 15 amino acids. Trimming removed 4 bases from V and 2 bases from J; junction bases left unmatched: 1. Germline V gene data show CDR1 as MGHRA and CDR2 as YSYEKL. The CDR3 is CASSRLAGGPYEQYF. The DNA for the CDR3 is TGCGCCAGCAGCCGACTAGCGGGGGGGCCCTACGAGCAGTACTTC.

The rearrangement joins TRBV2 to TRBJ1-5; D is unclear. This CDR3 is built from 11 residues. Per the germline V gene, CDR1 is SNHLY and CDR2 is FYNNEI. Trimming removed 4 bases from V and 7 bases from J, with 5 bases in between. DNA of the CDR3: TGTGCCAGCAGTGCGGGCCAGCCCCAGCATTTT. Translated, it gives CASSAGQPQHF.

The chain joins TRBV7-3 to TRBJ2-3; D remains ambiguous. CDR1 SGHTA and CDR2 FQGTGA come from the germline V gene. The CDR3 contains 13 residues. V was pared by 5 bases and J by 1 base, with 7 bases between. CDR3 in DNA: TGTGCCAGCAGCGTCACAGGCACAGATACGCAGTATTTT. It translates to CASSVTGTDTQYF.

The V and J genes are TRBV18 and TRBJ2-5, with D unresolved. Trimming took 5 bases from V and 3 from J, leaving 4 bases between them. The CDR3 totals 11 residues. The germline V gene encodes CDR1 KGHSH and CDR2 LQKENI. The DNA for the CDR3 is TGTGCCAGCTCATCGGAAGAGACCCAGTACTTC. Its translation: CASSSEETQYF.

This CDR3 is CASSLPEGPNIQYF. CDR3 DNA: TGTGCCAGCTCGCTTCCAGAGGGCCCAAACATTCAGTACTTC. This chain joins TRBV2 and TRBJ2-4, with D perhaps TRBD2 (5 bases). Germline-derived CDR1 and CDR2 are SNHLY and FYNNEI. Trimming removed 8 bases from V and 6 bases from J, with 17 bases in between. This CDR3 region has 14 residues. Full variable domain (missing parts from reference TRBV2 and TRBJ2-4): EPEVTQTPSHQVTQMGQEVILRCVPISNHLYFYWYRQILGQKVEFLVSFYNNEISEKSEIFDDQFSVERPDGSNFTLKIRSTKLEDSAMYFCASSLPEGPNIQYFGAGTRLSVL.

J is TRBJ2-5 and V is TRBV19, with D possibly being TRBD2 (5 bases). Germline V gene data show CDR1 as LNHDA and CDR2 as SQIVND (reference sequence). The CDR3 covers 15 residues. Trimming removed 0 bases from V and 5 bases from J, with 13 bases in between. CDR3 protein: CASSIDRGTVETQYF. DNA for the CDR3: TGTGCCAGTAGTATAGATCGGGGTACGGTGGAGACCCAGTACTTC. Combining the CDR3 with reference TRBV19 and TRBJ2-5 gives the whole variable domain DGGITQSPKYLFRKEGQNVTLSCEQNLNHDAMYWYRQDPGQGLRLIYYSQIVNDFQKGDIAEGYSVSREKKESFPLTVTSAQKNPTAFYLCASSIDRGTVETQYFGPGTRLLVL.

Here the CDR3 reads CASRWTGAGETQYF. The CDR3 DNA follows: TGTGCCAGCAGGTGGACAGGGGCGGGGGAGACCCAGTACTTC. The V call is TRBV28, the J call TRBJ2-5, with 9 positions matching TRBD1. The CDR3 is made up of 14 amino acids. V gave up 6 bases and J gave up 5 bases; unmatched junction bases: 7. Germline V gives CDR1 MDHEN, CDR2 SYDVKM.